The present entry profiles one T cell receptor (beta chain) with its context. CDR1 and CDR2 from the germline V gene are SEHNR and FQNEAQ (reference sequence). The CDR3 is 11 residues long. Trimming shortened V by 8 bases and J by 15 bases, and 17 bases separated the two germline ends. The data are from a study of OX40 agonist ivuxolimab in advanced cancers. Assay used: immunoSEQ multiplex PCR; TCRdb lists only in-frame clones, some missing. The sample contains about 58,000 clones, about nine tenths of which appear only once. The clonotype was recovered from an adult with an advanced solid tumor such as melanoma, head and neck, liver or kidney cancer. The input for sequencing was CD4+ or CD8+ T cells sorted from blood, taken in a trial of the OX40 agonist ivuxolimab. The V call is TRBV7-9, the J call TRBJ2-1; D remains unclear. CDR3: CASLEGPRVFF. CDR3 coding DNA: TGTGCCAGCTTAGAAGGGCCCCGGGTGTTCTTC.